This T cell receptor beta chain was captured in a study of T cell responses to AZD1222 COVID-19 vaccine. Study in general: Second-dose schedules of about 4 or about 12 weeks were combined. Study outcomes and limitations: Scientists sampled the repertoires only once the peak T cell response had passed.

Assay: immunoSEQ multiplex PCR; the TCRdb copy retains only in-frame clones and omits some. The sample includes some 150,000 clones, more than 80% of them seen just once. Points on this clone: The antigen remains unidentified.

The sequences come from peripheral blood, collected on day 0 of AZD1222 vaccination. This TCR derives from an adult in good health.

Here the CDR3 reads CASSESGSTDTQYF. CDR3 sequence (DNA): TGTGCCAGCAGTGAATCGGGCAGCACAGATACGCAGTATTTT. The chain employs TRBV6-4 and TRBJ2-3; D gene ambiguous. This CDR3 comprises 14 residues. Germline V gene lookup returns CDR1 MRHNA and CDR2 SNTAGT. Trimming shortened V by 3 bases and J by 0 bases, and 7 bases separated the two germline ends.